The 27 T cell receptor beta chains reported below all come from one sample, sequenced in a study of cytomegalovirus exposure and HLA in healthy donors. Primers for the PCR totalled 60 Vbeta and 13 Jbeta. Profiled with immunoSEQ multiplex PCR; TCRdb holds only in-frame clones, not every one. The sample has 150,000 or so clones, approximately 75% seen once. Sequencing was carried out using PBMCs. These receptors came from a girl aged 10-17 years in good health and CMV-seronegative.

J is TRBJ2-5 and V is TRBV6-5, with 7 bases fitting TRBD1. Germline CDR1 is MNHEY and CDR2 is SVGAGI. With 0 bases clipped from V and 2 bases from J, the junction kept 6 bases outside the gene matches. This CDR3 is 16 amino acids long. CDR3: CASSYSLTGSQETQYF. In DNA, the CDR3 is TGTGCCAGCAGTTACTCACTGACAGGGTCGCAAGAGACCCAGTACTTC.

The chain links TRBV7-3 to TRBJ2-1; D may be TRBD1 (6 bases). The CDR3 extends over 15 amino acids. Germline CDR1 is SGHTA and CDR2 is FQGTGA. V dropped 5 bases and J dropped 8 bases, with 19 bases sitting between them. Here the CDR3 reads CASSPAQGPLDEQFF. In DNA form, the CDR3 reads TGTGCCAGCAGCCCAGCCCAGGGGCCCCTAGATGAGCAGTTCTTC.

The V gene is TRBV29-1, the J gene TRBJ2-3; 8 bases agree with TRBD2. The CDR3 spans 11 residues. V was clipped by 4 bases and J by 14 bases; unmatched bases: 8. Germline V gene sequence: CDR1 SQVTM, CDR2 ANQGSEA. The CDR3 DNA reads TGCAGCGTTGTTGGGAGCGGGGGCCCGTATTTT. Residues: CSVVGSGGPYF.

This clone was observed a handful of times. This sequence joins TRBV5-4 and TRBJ1-2; TRBD1 matches at 9 bases. Germline-derived CDR1 and CDR2 are SGHNT and YYREEE (reference sequence). This CDR3 region has 13 residues. The V and J ends lost 4 bases and 6 bases, in that order; junction bases with no gene match: 4. The CDR3: CASSIQGAHGYTF. In DNA, the CDR3 is TGTGCCAGCAGCATACAGGGGGCCCATGGCTACACCTTC.

The J gene is TRBJ1-2, the V gene TRBV28, with 8 bases lining up with TRBD1. The CDR3 covers 13 residues. The ends lost 4 bases at V and 7 bases at J; junction bases unmatched: 5. Per the germline V gene, CDR1 is MDHEN and CDR2 is SYDVKM. This CDR3 is CASSSGQGSGYTF. CDR3 DNA sequence: TGTGCCAGCAGTTCCGGACAGGGAAGTGGCTACACCTTC.

This CDR3 is CASSVKGDTEAFF. CDR3 sequence (DNA): TGTGCCAGCAGCGTAAAGGGGGACACTGAAGCTTTCTTT. The chain uses TRBV7-2 and TRBJ1-1, with a tentative D call TRBD1 (6 bases). This CDR3 comprises 13 residues. Germline V lookup: CDR1 SGHTA, CDR2 FQGNSA. Trimming left V 5 bases short and J 3 bases short, with 10 bases between.

This clone was seen a handful of times. The genes are TRBV5-6 and TRBJ1-1, with D uncertain. Germline V CDR1 and CDR2: SGHDT, YYEEEE. Trimming pared 1 base from V and 1 base from J, leaving 8 bases between. The CDR3 contains 14 residues. CDR3 sequence (DNA): TGTGCCAGCAGCTTGCAGGATGAGAACACTGAAGCTTTCTTT. It encodes CASSLQDENTEAFF.

The V and J genes are TRBV30 and TRBJ1-1; 7 nucleotides align to TRBD1. There are 11 residues in the CDR3. V was clipped by 3 bases and J by 8 bases; unmatched bases: 3. Germline V gene sequence: CDR1 GTSNPN, CDR2 SVGIG (reference sequence). The DNA for the CDR3 is TGTGCCTGGAGCCGGGGACAGGAAGCTTTCTTT. It specifies CAWSRGQEAFF.

This sequence joins TRBV5-1 and TRBJ1-2; 7 bases align to TRBD1. Germline values: CDR1 SGHRS, CDR2 YFSETQ. There are 14 residues in the CDR3. After removal of 7 bases from V and 5 bases from J, the junction contained 11 bases not matched to a gene. CDR3 loop: CASRTTGTEYGYTF. DNA for the CDR3: TGCGCCAGCCGGACGACCGGGACAGAATATGGCTACACCTTC. Full variable domain (outside the CDR3, taken from reference TRBV5-1 and TRBJ1-2): KAGVTQTPRYLIKTRGQQVTLSCSPISGHRSVSWYQQTPGQGLQFLFEYFSETQRNKGNFPGRFSGRQFSNSRSEMNVSTLELGDSALYLCASRTTGTEYGYTFGSGTRLTVV.

The V and J genes are TRBV2 and TRBJ1-6, with D tentatively TRBD1 (6 bases). Deletions cut 0 bases from V and 7 bases from J, with 10 bases between. Germline lookup yields CDR1 SNHLY and CDR2 FYNNEI. The CDR3 contains 15 residues. CDR3 bases: TGTGCCAGCAGTGAAGCGGGACACGGAAATTCACCCCTCCACTTT. Translated: CASSEAGHGNSPLHF.

This clone was seen only a few times. The chain carries TRBV4-1 and TRBJ1-5; TRBD1 matches at 11 bases. The CDR3 totals 16 residues. From germline, CDR1 is MGHRA and CDR2 YSYEKL. Germline trimming cut 4 bases from V and 1 base from J; bases unmatched to any gene: 3. The CDR3 sequence: CASSPRDRGSNQPQHF. The CDR3 coding sequence is TGCGCCAGCAGCCCCCGGGACAGGGGGAGCAATCAGCCCCAGCATTTT.

In this sample, this clone turned up a few times. The V call is TRBV18, the J call TRBJ2-3, with D possibly TRBD1 on 5 matching bases. CDR1 and CDR2 (germline): KGHSH, LQKENI. The CDR3 totals 15 residues. V shed 3 bases and J shed 0 bases, with 10 bases lying between them. CDR3 protein: CASSPQTASTDTQYF. Here the CDR3 DNA reads TGTGCCAGCTCACCGCAGACAGCTAGCACAGATACGCAGTATTTT.

The rearrangement links TRBV19 to TRBJ1-1, with 8 positions matching TRBD1. The ends lost 3 bases at V and 4 bases at J; junction bases unmatched: 4. This CDR3 region has 14 residues. Germline CDR1 LNHDA, CDR2 SQIVND (reference sequence). The CDR3 protein is CASSMTGASTEAFF. CDR3 in DNA: TGTGCCAGTAGTATGACAGGGGCGAGCACTGAAGCTTTCTTT.

This sequence joins TRBV27 and TRBJ1-3, with D unclear. Deletions cut 6 bases from V and 0 bases from J, with 9 bases between. Germline values: CDR1 MNHEY, CDR2 SMNVEV (reference sequence). This CDR3 contains 14 residues. The CDR3 region is CASRPQSSGNTIYF. The CDR3 bases are TGTGCCAGCAGGCCTCAGTCCTCTGGAAACACCATATATTTT.

The chain uses TRBV2 and TRBJ2-3; 7 bases match TRBD1. The junction had 5 bases not matched to a gene; V was cut back by 4 bases and J by 1 base. CDR3 length: 15 amino acids. Germline CDR1 reads SNHLY; CDR2 reads FYNNEI. The CDR3 reads CASSGRGPRTDTQYF. The CDR3 DNA reads TGTGCCAGCAGTGGTAGGGGGCCACGCACAGATACGCAGTATTTT.

V and J are TRBV7-3 and TRBJ2-7, with 7 bases fitting TRBD2. The germline gives CDR1 SGHTA, CDR2 FQGTGA. The V and J ends lost 5 bases and 7 bases, in that order; junction bases with no gene match: 8. The CDR3 sequence is 13 residues long. CDR3 amino acids: CASSIQPGGEQYF. In DNA, the CDR3 is TGTGCCAGCAGCATTCAACCCGGGGGGGAGCAGTACTTC.

The rearrangement uses TRBV15 and TRBJ2-7; D gene ambiguous. Looked up from germline, CDR1 is LNHNV and CDR2 is YYDKDF (reference sequence). Trimming took 3 bases from V and 6 from J, leaving 12 bases between them. CDR3 length: 13 amino acids. CDR3 amino acids: CATSSGTVGEQYF. CDR3 sequence (DNA): TGTGCCACCAGCAGCGGAACAGTGGGCGAGCAGTACTTC.

The chain uses TRBV6-1 and TRBJ2-3, with a tentative D call TRBD2 (6 bases). The CDR3 extends over 16 amino acids. Germline V gene sequence: CDR1 MNHNS, CDR2 SASEGT. With 0 bases removed from V and 0 bases from J, the gap between germline ends came to 10 bases. CDR3 bases: TGTGCCAGCAGTGAAGCGGGGGGAGCGAGCACAGATACGCAGTATTTT. It translates to CASSEAGGASTDTQYF.

The chain recombines TRBV11-2 with TRBJ2-7, with D perhaps TRBD2 (6 bases). There are 15 residues in the CDR3. V gave up 3 bases and J gave up 5 bases, with 17 bases separating them. The germline V gene encodes CDR1 SGHAT and CDR2 FQNNGV. The CDR3 nucleotides are TGTGCCAGCAGCTTTTTGCGGAGGGTACTCCACGAGCAGTACTTC. This gives the protein CASSFLRRVLHEQYF.

This rearrangement joins TRBV5-6 to TRBJ1-5; tentative D call: TRBD1 (5 bases). Trimming took off 1 base at V and 2 bases at J, with 13 bases between the two ends. The germline gives CDR1 SGHDT, CDR2 YYEEEE. The CDR3 has 16 residues. The CDR3 DNA follows: TGTGCCAGCAGCTTGTTGATCGGGGGTGGCAATCAGCCCCAGCATTTT. Translating it yields CASSLLIGGGNQPQHF.

The table lists this clone with a few counts. This rearrangement joins TRBV4-1 to TRBJ1-5; D unresolved. V lost 3 bases and J 11 bases, leaving 8 bases between the germline ends. The CDR3 has 11 residues. CDR1 and CDR2 (germline): MGHRA, YSYEKL. This CDR3 reads CASSHGEAQHF. The CDR3 coding sequence is TGCGCCAGCAGCCATGGGGAGGCCCAGCATTTT.

The chain is built from TRBV19 and TRBJ1-1; D is undetermined. Germline CDR1 reads LNHDA; CDR2 reads SQIVND (reference sequence). Trimming pared 3 bases from V and 1 base from J, leaving 9 bases between. This CDR3 has 14 amino acids. The CDR3 is CASSIGRENTEAFF. The CDR3 coding sequence is TGTGCCAGTAGTATTGGGAGGGAGAACACTGAAGCTTTCTTT.

This sequence joins TRBV6-5 and TRBJ1-1; tentatively, D is TRBD1 (6 bases). The germline V and J ends were trimmed by 0 bases and 3 bases, with 11 bases remaining between them. There are 15 residues in the CDR3. Germline V lookup: CDR1 MNHEY, CDR2 SVGAGI. In nucleotides, the CDR3 is TGTGCCAGCAGTTACTCGCTTTCAGGGGACACTGAAGCTTTCTTT. Its translation is CASSYSLSGDTEAFF.

The V and J genes are TRBV9 and TRBJ1-5; 7 nucleotides agree with TRBD1. The germline CDR1 and CDR2 sequences are SGDLS and YYNGEE. J gave up 0 bases and V 0 bases, and 18 bases lay outside the gene matches. This CDR3 has 21 residues. This chain's CDR3 is CASSVATGDRPILYSNQPQHF. The CDR3 DNA follows: TGTGCCAGCAGCGTAGCCACAGGGGACAGACCTATACTATATAGCAATCAGCCCCAGCATTTT.

This clone was detected only a few times. The chain is built from TRBV5-4 and TRBJ1-6, with no clear D. The length of the CDR3 is 17 residues. The germline CDR1 and CDR2 sequences are SGHNT and YYREEE (reference sequence). V shed 4 bases and J shed 7 bases, with 21 bases lying between them. The CDR3 DNA reads as TGTGCCAGCAGCCTCCGAGACACCTCGATATGGAATTCACCCCTCCACTTT. Translation gives CASSLRDTSIWNSPLHF.

The genes are TRBV2 and TRBJ2-3; 7 nucleotides agree with TRBD2. The CDR3 consists of 17 residues. V shed 6 bases, J shed 2 bases, and the junction held 14 bases outside the gene matches. Germline V lookup: CDR1 SNHLY, CDR2 FYNNEI. Written as DNA, the CDR3 is TGTGCCAGCAGCCCCCTATCAGCGGGGATAAACACAGATACGCAGTATTTT. Its translation: CASSPLSAGINTDTQYF.

This clone was seen a handful of times. The chain uses TRBV7-8 and TRBJ2-7; no clear D gene. This CDR3 contains 14 residues. V lost 4 bases and J lost 0, with 10 bases in between. Looked up from germline, CDR1 is SGHVS and CDR2 is FQNEAQ. The CDR3 coding sequence is TGTGCCAGCAGCTCCTACTACCACTCCTACGAGCAGTACTTC. It codes for CASSSYYHSYEQYF.